This section outlines one T cell receptor (beta chain) sequence together with its context. In its sample, this clonotype was seen many times. There is no known antigen for this receptor. There are no base qualities to consult, and no much larger clone falls within one base. The sample comes from a study of naive and memory T cell subsets (TCRdb year 2017). Background on the whole study: An open-source, UMI-based TCR alpha and beta sequencing pipeline was applied to sorted naive and memory peripheral blood T cell subsets. RNA was DNase-treated and reverse transcribed with TCR constant-region primers, mostly using SuperScript III. Complete agreement was observed between the functional CMV T cell responses and the IgG serology results. What the authors observed across the whole study: In both CD4 and CD8 cells, a rise in Gini index and a fall in Shannon and inverse Simpson diversity were observed from naive through CM, EM and EMRA. A few larger clonotypes were present in naive repertoires, particularly the CD8 repertoires, and these clonotypes were possibly memory cells re-expressing CD45RA. RNA-based TCR counts may be influenced by expression changes linked to T cell activation and differentiation. The repertoire findings for the naive and memory subsets could not be validated against a ground truth, as none was available. Single alpha or beta chain sequences, rather than paired alpha/beta receptors, were used to define clonotypes. Following error correction, more than 95% of naive TCR sequences occurred only once, which made naive abundance distributions much steeper than those of memory subsets. TCR abundance followed a power law whose exponent differed between naive and memory subsets but was consistent across the three individuals.

From the second PCR step on, the TCR alpha and beta chain libraries were amplified in separate reactions. CMV status of each donor was established by measuring IFNgamma production from CD4+ T cells after fresh PBMCs were stimulated overnight with CMV viral lysate. Miltenyi beads were used first to positively select CD4 T cells, and CD8 T cells were then positively selected from the CD4-negative fraction. Cells were stained for CD3, CD4, CD8, CD45RA, CD27 and a live/dead dye and were sorted on a BD Aria II into four subsets based on CD45RA and CD27. Blood came from a few healthy volunteers, each fractionated into CD4 and CD8 T cells and then into four differentiation subsets. Approximately 120 ml of peripheral blood was drawn per donor, and PBMC were isolated by Ficoll-Paque PLUS density-gradient centrifugation. Sorted cells were lysed in RLT buffer, and RNA was extracted with a Qiagen RNeasy kit and stored at -80°C.

Library creation used UMI-ligation and nested PCR. The beta constant-region primer was an equimolar mix of two oligonucleotides covering both TRBC1 and TRBC2. Four rounds of PCR, combining the SP2 primer with nested alpha and beta constant-region primers, were used to amplify the ligated cDNA. A single-stranded oligonucleotide containing the SP2 primer and a 12-nucleotide UMI was joined to the 3' end of the cDNA by T4 RNA ligase 1. The ligation reaction was kept at 16 degrees C for 20-24 hours. PCR2 was typically run as a SYBR Green qPCR and stopped at a predetermined threshold to prevent over-amplification. Apart from the first purification, every purification step used Agencourt AMPure XP magnetic beads. Libraries were quantified by Qubit and checked on a TapeStation, with a main peak expected near 650 bp. The pooled libraries were sequenced on an Illumina MiSeq using v2 2x251 paired-end kits, which usually yielded roughly 0.95-2.1 million reads per sample. Each sample library was pooled at roughly 4.1 nM, and about 4.5-7.5% PhiX was included to improve cluster recognition. The original methods were these. FASTQ reads processed by Demultiplexor were assigned V and J genes by Decombinator through tag matching that tolerated a single base-pair mismatch. UMIs were used by Collapsinator to correct both sequencing errors and frequency errors arising from PCR heterogeneity. CDR3Translator translated TCRs and extracted CDR3s from the conserved cysteine to the FGXG phenylalanine, flagging non-productive sequences. Gini, Shannon entropy and inverse Simpson indices were computed after subsampling the repertoires to the same number of UMI-defined TCRs. Within the linear range, a power law was fitted by maximum likelihood to the distributions of clonotype abundance. On one naive CD8 sample, the pipeline and MIGEC gave similar UMI counts, unique TCR numbers and clonal distributions. In one analysis, naive TCRs that were also found in any memory subset of the same donor were excluded from the naive repertoire. A set of approximately 6,800 CMV-associated CDR3 sequences, compiled from VDJdb and a published dataset, was used to search the repertoires. The public reads were run again by TCRdb, first through fastp at Q25 and then through MiXCR, and only productive beta chains were kept. Every CDR3 protein is listed once, alongside the most common genes and DNA of its rows. TCRdb's processing, not the study's, gives the V and J calls here. Present in this sample are about 150,000 distinct CDR3 sequences, approximately 22% of which were seen just once. The top ten constitute roughly 0.1% of the sample.

V is cut by 7 bases and J by 3 bases, and the space between the germline ends is 13 bases. The germline V gene gives CDR1 as SQVTM and CDR2 as ANQGSEA. The CDR3 runs 12 residues from the cysteine to the phenylalanine. Just CDR3 DNA is preserved here, 36 bases in frame from base 1. The rearrangement joined TRBV29-1 to TRBJ2-7, and perhaps TRBD1 as D gene, on 5 matching bases. The sequenced sample consisted of naive CD4+ T cells from blood. Per the publication, the cell subset or site label means: naive T cells, CD45RA high CD27+. The sequence was obtained from a human donor in good health. The sequence in DNA is TGCAGCGGTATAGGGGTAGGCTACGAGCAGTACTTC. This sequence encodes CSGIGVGYEQYF.